These 27 T cell receptor beta chains share one sample of origin, sequenced in a study of blood T cell repertoires in COVID-19 (dated by TCRdb to the early 2020s). The receptor library was made with the immunoSEQ multiplex PCR assay. TCRdb's version of the immuneACCESS table is confined to in-frame rearrangements and falls short of the full clone set. An unresolved V gene accounts for under half of the shortfall where checked; the remainder is of unknown origin. This sample lists 200,000 to 300,000 clones; about 79% were detected once. Approximately 2% of the sample belongs to the ten largest clones. The sample consisted of peripheral blood. Receptors originate from a man aged 40-49 years who had recovered from COVID-19.

The chain employs TRBV7-2 and TRBJ2-7, with D perhaps TRBD1 (5 bases). Between the trimmed V and J ends, which lost 5 bases and 6 bases, there was a span of 20 bases. The CDR3 covers 15 residues. Germline CDR1 and CDR2: SGHTA and FQGNSA. In nucleotides, the CDR3 is TGTGCCAGCAGCCCTGAGAGCAGGGTGACGTCCGAGCAGTACTTC. Amino acid sequence: CASSPESRVTSEQYF.

V gene TRBV2 combines with J gene TRBJ2-1; D unclear. The CDR3 totals 13 residues. Trimming took off 1 base at V and 7 bases at J, with 8 bases between the two ends. Germline V gives CDR1 SNHLY, CDR2 FYNNEI. The CDR3, as DNA: TGTGCCAGCAGTGAAGAGACTCCTAATGAGCAGTTCTTC. The encoded protein is CASSEETPNEQFF.

This clone was seen a few times. V and J are TRBV19 and TRBJ1-4; D is unresolved. Germline V gene data show CDR1 as LNHDA and CDR2 as SQIVND (reference sequence). The CDR3 is made up of 12 amino acids. The V gene lost 1 base and the J gene lost 8 bases, with 5 bases spanning the gap. In DNA, the CDR3 is TGTGCCAGTAGTATAGCGGGGGAAAAACTGTTTTTT. It encodes CASSIAGEKLFF.

CDR3 amino acids: CASSFSKAGENTGELFF. CDR3 bases: TGTGCCAGCAGCTTTTCGAAAGCGGGAGAGAACACCGGGGAGCTGTTTTTT. The rearrangement joins TRBV7-9 to TRBJ2-2; TRBD2 aligns across 8 bases. V lost 3 bases to trimming and J lost 1 base; unmatched junction nucleotides: 7. Germline V lookup: CDR1 SEHNR, CDR2 FQNEAQ (reference sequence). The CDR3 is 17 residues long. The variable domain in full, completed from reference TRBV7-9 and TRBJ2-2, reads DTGVSQNPRHKITKRGQNVTFRCDPISEHNRLYWYRQTLGQGPEFLTYFQNEAQLEKSRLLSDRFSAERPKGSFSTLEIQRTEQGDSAMYLCASSFSKAGENTGELFFGEGSRLTVL.

V is TRBV5-4 and J is TRBJ2-5; TRBD2 aligns across 13 bases. Trimming removed 3 bases from V and 9 bases from J; junction bases left unmatched: 5. The germline CDR1 and CDR2 sequences are SGHNT and YYREEE (reference sequence). The CDR3 consists of 14 residues. The CDR3, as DNA: TGTGCCAGCAGCTCCGTACTAGCGGGAGGGCCCCAGTACTTC. Translated, it gives CASSSVLAGGPQYF.

The V call is TRBV24-1, the J call TRBJ2-1; 8 bases agree with TRBD1. The junction had 1 base not matched to a gene; V was cut back by 3 bases and J by 13 bases. Germline V lookup: CDR1 KGHDR, CDR2 SFDVKD. The CDR3 is 11 amino acids. The chain's CDR3 is CATSDGTGQFF. Here the CDR3 DNA reads TGTGCCACCAGTGATGGGACAGGTCAGTTCTTC.

This rearrangement joins TRBV7-6 to TRBJ2-7; D is perhaps TRBD2 (5 bases). This CDR3 region has 12 residues. Germline lookup yields CDR1 SGHVS and CDR2 FNYEAQ. V shed 2 bases and J shed 4 bases, with 6 bases lying between them. The CDR3 DNA follows: TGTGCCAGCAGCTTATCGGGGTACGAGCAGTACTTC. This encodes CASSLSGYEQYF.

Here the CDR3 reads CASSDISGNQPQHF. The DNA of the CDR3 is TGTGCCAGCAGTGATATCAGCGGCAATCAGCCCCAGCATTTT. The chain couples TRBV2 to TRBJ1-5; D call uncertain. CDR1 SNHLY and CDR2 FYNNEI come from the germline V gene. V was pared by 3 bases and J by 2 bases, with 8 bases between. CDR3 length equals 14 residues.

The V call is TRBV10-3, the J call TRBJ2-5; unclear D gene. The CDR3 spans 13 residues. The V gene's germline CDR1 is ENHRY and CDR2 SYGVKD. With 4 bases removed from V and 1 base from J, the gap between germline ends came to 7 bases. The CDR3 DNA reads TGTGCCATCAGTGTGGAGTTCCAAGAGACCCAGTACTTC. Its translation is CAISVEFQETQYF.

V and J are TRBV5-1 and TRBJ2-7; 9 bases align to TRBD2. After removal of 0 bases from V and 3 bases from J, the junction contained 13 bases not matched to a gene. CDR1 is SGHRS, CDR2 YFSETQ, per germline. The CDR3 is 18 amino acids. This CDR3 is CASSLVFASGESFYEQYF. CDR3 sequence (DNA): TGCGCCAGCAGCTTGGTTTTTGCTAGCGGGGAATCTTTCTACGAGCAGTACTTC.

CDR3 nucleotides: TGTGCCAGCAGCTTAGTCCCGGGGACCTACGAGCAGTACTTC. Translated, it gives CASSLVPGTYEQYF. The chain joins TRBV7-2 to TRBJ2-7; TRBD2 is a possible D gene (5 bases). The V end was cut by 1 base, the J end by 2 bases, with 9 bases between. Per germline, CDR1 SGHTA and CDR2 FQGNSA. This CDR3 spans 14 amino acids.

This clone came up a few times. CDR3 loop: CASSLAGQGNEKLFF. CDR3 DNA sequence: TGTGCCAGCAGCTTGGCCGGGCAGGGGAATGAAAAACTGTTTTTT. The V call is TRBV5-6, the J call TRBJ1-4; tentatively, D is TRBD1 (6 bases). Trimming removed 0 bases at V and 5 bases at J, with 11 bases between. Germline assignment: CDR1 SGHDT and CDR2 YYEEEE. The CDR3 has 15 amino acids.

The chain is built from TRBV20-1 and TRBJ2-1; TRBD2 matches 10 bases. The CDR3 has 10 residues. V shed 7 bases and J 13 bases; nucleotides not matched to a gene: 4. Germline V gene lookup returns CDR1 DFQATT and CDR2 SNEGSKA (reference sequence). This chain's CDR3 is CSVVAGGQFF. Here the CDR3 DNA reads TGCAGTGTGGTAGCGGGGGGACAGTTCTTC.

The chain couples TRBV3-1 (or the pseudogene TRBV3-2) to TRBJ2-1, with D tentatively TRBD1 (5 bases). The CDR3 extends over 17 amino acids. Trimming cost V 1 base and J 6 bases, with 19 bases left between them. Germline V gene data show CDR1 as LGHDT and CDR2 as YNNKEL (reference sequence). CDR3 in amino acids: CASSQGWGSETSNEQFF. CDR3 bases: TGTGCCAGCAGCCAAGGCTGGGGCAGTGAGACGAGCAATGAGCAGTTCTTC.

V usage is TRBV12-3 or TRBV12-4 and J usage is TRBJ2-7, with TRBD1 as a possible D gene (5 bases). V was shortened by 5 bases and J by 1 base, with 9 bases between the two germline ends. This CDR3 has 13 amino acids. CDR3 amino acids: CASSPRASYEQYF. The CDR3 DNA is TGTGCCAGCAGTCCCAGGGCGTCCTACGAGCAGTACTTC.

The table lists this clone with a few counts. The J gene is TRBJ2-5, the V gene TRBV7-6; D gene unclear. Per the germline V gene, CDR1 is SGHVS and CDR2 is FNYEAQ. The CDR3 extends over 15 amino acids. V lost 0 bases, J lost 1 base, and 9 bases lay in between. The CDR3 loop is CASSLALGVQETQYF. The CDR3 region has the DNA TGTGCCAGCAGCTTAGCGCTTGGAGTCCAAGAGACCCAGTACTTC.

The V call is TRBV11-2, the J call TRBJ2-2; weak D call: TRBD2 (6 bases). V was clipped by 4 bases and J by 3 bases, with 9 bases between them. The CDR3 is made up of 14 amino acids. The germline V gene encodes CDR1 SGHAT and CDR2 FQNNGV. CDR3 nucleotide sequence: TGTGCCAGCAGCTGGAGGGCCCACACCGGGGAGCTGTTTTTT. Amino acid sequence: CASSWRAHTGELFF.

V usage is TRBV5-5 and J usage is TRBJ1-4, with D perhaps TRBD1 (5 bases). This CDR3 contains 14 residues. With 3 bases removed from V and 15 bases from J, the gap between germline ends came to 21 bases. Germline assignment: CDR1 SGHKS and CDR2 YYEKEE (reference sequence). The CDR3 is CASSWSAGQGMVFF. The CDR3, as DNA: TGTGCCAGCAGCTGGAGCGCGGGGCAGGGTATGGTGTTTTTT.

This sequence joins TRBV6-2 or TRBV6-3 and TRBJ2-1; 7 nucleotides line up with TRBD2. CDR3 size: 15 residues. The V gene's germline CDR1 is MNHEY and CDR2 SVGEGT. Trimming took 0 bases from V and 4 from J; bases not matched to a gene: 3. The CDR3 loop is CASSYSSGEYNEQFF. The CDR3 coding sequence is TGTGCCAGCAGTTACTCCAGCGGGGAATACAATGAGCAGTTCTTC.

This chain connects TRBV20-1 to TRBJ2-1, with D perhaps matching TRBD2 (6 bases). Germline V gene lookup returns CDR1 DFQATT and CDR2 SNEGSKA (reference sequence). This CDR3 is 13 amino acids long. The V end lost 3 bases, the J end lost 8 bases, and 14 bases lay between the germline ends. The DNA for the CDR3 is TGCAGTGCTAGTCGAGCCGGCGGGGATGAGCAGTTCTTC. Amino acid sequence: CSASRAGGDEQFF.

The rearrangement uses TRBV5-1 and TRBJ2-1, with a tentative D call TRBD1 (5 bases). Trimming removed 6 bases from V and 5 bases from J, with 21 bases in between. From germline, CDR1 is SGHRS and CDR2 YFSETQ. The CDR3 loop spans 16 amino acids. CDR3 sequence: CASTKSQGGGNNEQFF. DNA of the CDR3: TGCGCCAGCACCAAGTCCCAGGGCGGTGGAAACAATGAGCAGTTCTTC.

The CDR3 protein is CAWNSHSGNTIYF. In DNA, the CDR3 is TGTGCCTGGAACAGCCACTCTGGAAACACCATATATTTT. The gene calls are TRBV30 and TRBJ1-3, with D hard to call. The CDR3 contains 13 residues. Germline assignment: CDR1 GTSNPN and CDR2 SVGIG (reference sequence). Trimming pared 4 bases from V and 0 bases from J, leaving 7 bases between. Using reference TRBV30 and TRBJ1-3 for the parts outside the CDR3, the full variable domain is SQTIHQWPATLVQPVGSPLSLECTVEGTSNPNLYWYRQAAGRGLQLLFYSVGIGQISSEVPQNLSASRPQDRQFILSSKKLLLSDSGFYLCAWNSHSGNTIYFGEGSWLTVV.

The chain has TRBV7-2 and TRBJ1-1; 9 bases map to TRBD1. Trimming removed 5 bases from V and 7 bases from J; junction bases left unmatched: 5. The CDR3 is 13 residues long. The germline gives CDR1 SGHTA, CDR2 FQGNSA. The CDR3 region has the DNA TGTGCCAGCAGCCTGGGACAGGGTAATGAAGCTTTCTTT. Translated: CASSLGQGNEAFF.

The chain is built from TRBV11-2 and TRBJ2-1; 11 nucleotides match TRBD2. The CDR3 consists of 16 residues. The J segment lost 10 bases and the V segment lost 0 bases, leaving 8 bases of the junction unmatched. Germline CDR1 is SGHAT and CDR2 is FQNNGV. The CDR3 DNA follows: TGTGCCAGCAGCTTAGAGCTAGCGGGGGGTACCGGCGAGCAGTTCTTC. Protein: CASSLELAGGTGEQFF.

This chain uses TRBV20-1 with TRBJ2-7; D possibly corresponds to TRBD1 (6 bases). V was pared by 6 bases and J by 5 bases, with 11 bases between. Germline values: CDR1 DFQATT, CDR2 SNEGSKA (reference sequence). There are 11 residues in the CDR3. The CDR3 loop reads CSAIRGHEQYF. The DNA for the CDR3 is TGCAGTGCGATCAGGGGACACGAGCAGTACTTC.

The chain recombines TRBV19 with TRBJ2-2; no firm D call. The CDR3 length is 14 residues. Germline V CDR1 and CDR2: LNHDA, SQIVND (reference sequence). The CDR3 loop is CATPSRQNTGELFF. CDR3 sequence (DNA): TGTGCTACCCCATCCAGGCAGAACACCGGGGAGCTGTTTTTT.

The J gene is TRBJ1-4, the V gene TRBV7-9; 8 bases fit TRBD1. There are 14 residues in the CDR3. The ends lost 3 bases at V and 7 bases at J; junction bases unmatched: 4. Germline CDR1 reads SEHNR; CDR2 reads FQNEAQ (reference sequence). In DNA form, the CDR3 reads TGTGCCAGCAGCTTTCAGGGGGCTATTGAAAAACTGTTTTTT. This translates into CASSFQGAIEKLFF.